The 30 T cell receptor beta chains reported below all come from one sample, sequenced in a study of blood T cell repertoires in COVID-19. The protocol was immunoSEQ multiplex PCR, while the TCRdb copy is restricted to in-frame clones and leaves out a portion. The data hold about 8,700 clones, with 91% observed a single time. The sample comprised peripheral blood. The receptors come from a woman aged 45-65 years with active COVID-19.

Here the CDR3 DNA reads TGTGCCAGCAGCTTCGAGACGTTTGCGGACACCATATATTTT. Its protein is CASSFETFADTIYF. The chain has TRBV7-9 and TRBJ1-3; D gene ambiguous. This CDR3 region has 14 residues. Trimming stripped 3 bases from V and 8 bases from J, with 14 bases between. Germline CDR1 reads SEHNR; CDR2 reads FQNEAQ (reference sequence). The full variable domain, completed using reference TRBV7-9 and TRBJ1-3, is DTGVSQNPRHKITKRGQNVTFRCDPISEHNRLYWYRQTLGQGPEFLTYFQNEAQLEKSRLLSDRFSAERPKGSFSTLEIQRTEQGDSAMYLCASSFETFADTIYFGEGSWLTVV.

The V gene is TRBV7-3, the J gene TRBJ2-5; 9 nucleotides align to TRBD1. The CDR3 length is 15 residues. Germline V CDR1 and CDR2: SGHTA, FQGTGA. The junction had 10 bases not matched to a gene; V was cut back by 5 bases and J by 6 bases. The chain's CDR3 is CASSRSDRGVKTQYF. The CDR3 coding sequence is TGTGCCAGCAGCCGCAGTGACAGGGGGGTAAAGACCCAGTACTTC.

This sequence joins TRBV2 and TRBJ1-2, with 9 bases lining up with TRBD1. The CDR3 is 14 amino acids. With 1 base clipped from V and 8 bases from J, the junction kept 5 bases outside the gene matches. The germline V gene has CDR1 SNHLY and CDR2 FYNNEI. DNA for the CDR3: TGTGCCAGCAGTGAAGTGGGGACAGGGTTCGGCTACACCTTC. Translating gives CASSEVGTGFGYTF.

This clone was detected a few times. The chain links TRBV5-8 to TRBJ1-1, with 7 positions matching TRBD1. The germline gives CDR1 SGHTS, CDR2 YDEGEE. CDR3 length: 14 amino acids. Trimming took 0 bases from V and 8 from J; bases not matched to a gene: 7. CDR3 loop: CASSLAGGGSEAFF. As DNA, the CDR3 is TGTGCCAGCAGCTTGGCAGGGGGAGGCTCGGAAGCTTTCTTT.

This chain uses TRBV7-9 with TRBJ1-3; D uncertain. V was shortened by 6 bases and J by 2 bases, with 11 bases between the two germline ends. Germline V gene lookup returns CDR1 SEHNR and CDR2 FQNEAQ (reference sequence). The CDR3 loop spans 14 amino acids. CDR3 nucleotides: TGTGCCAGCAGTACGGGGTTGACTGGAAACACCATATATTTT. It translates to CASSTGLTGNTIYF.

The count of this clone is one. This sequence joins TRBV28 and TRBJ2-6; D gene uncertain. Germline CDR1 and CDR2: MDHEN and SYDVKM. Deletions cut 6 bases from V and 0 bases from J, with 12 bases between. This CDR3 comprises 16 residues. CDR3 sequence: CASRVFTGSGANVLTF. Here the CDR3 DNA reads TGTGCCAGCAGAGTTTTTACGGGCTCTGGGGCCAACGTCCTGACTTTC.

The rearrangement links TRBV7-3 to TRBJ2-4, with TRBD1 matching 7 bases. The CDR3 is 13 residues long. The ends lost 2 bases at V and 6 bases at J; junction bases unmatched: 1. Germline CDR1 is SGHTA and CDR2 is FQGTGA. The CDR3 bases are TGTGCCAGCAGCTTAGGGACAGCAAACATTCAGTACTTC. Translating it yields CASSLGTANIQYF.

V gene TRBV4-1 combines with J gene TRBJ2-1; D possibly corresponds to TRBD2 (6 bases). V was pared by 1 base and J by 2 bases, with 15 bases between. The CDR3 loop spans 17 amino acids. Germline V gives CDR1 MGHRA, CDR2 YSYEKL. The DNA of the CDR3 is TGCGCCAGCAGCCAAGGTGGAGGGAGAAAGCCCTACAATGAGCAGTTCTTC. Translating gives CASSQGGGRKPYNEQFF.

The chain couples TRBV9 to TRBJ2-1; D unclear. This CDR3 has 14 residues. The V gene lost 0 bases and the J gene lost 5 bases, with 9 bases spanning the gap. The germline gives CDR1 SGDLS, CDR2 YYNGEE. CDR3 in amino acids: CASSVGVQNNEQFF. The DNA for the CDR3 is TGTGCCAGCAGCGTAGGAGTCCAAAACAATGAGCAGTTCTTC.

This chain uses TRBV5-4 with TRBJ1-1; 7 nucleotides line up with TRBD1. This CDR3 has 13 residues. Germline-derived CDR1 and CDR2 are SGHNT and YYREEE (reference sequence). V dropped 3 bases and J dropped 5; count of bases not matched to a gene: 4. The CDR3 DNA is TGTGCCAGCAGCTCAAAGGGACAGACTGAAGCTTTCTTT. Translation: CASSSKGQTEAFF. The variable domain in full, completed from reference TRBV5-4 and TRBJ1-1, reads ETGVTQSPTHLIKTRGQQVTLRCSSQSGHNTVSWYQQALGQGPQFIFQYYREEENGRGNFPPRFSGLQFPNYSSELNVNALELDDSALYLCASSSKGQTEAFFGQGTRLTVV.

This chain connects TRBV4-2 to TRBJ2-1; TRBD2 might be the D (6 bases). Trimming left V 0 bases short and J 9 bases short, with 9 bases between. The length of the CDR3 is 13 residues. Germline V gene data show CDR1 as LGHNA and CDR2 as YNFKEQ. The CDR3 region is CASSQDWGGEQFF. The CDR3 DNA follows: TGTGCCAGCAGCCAAGATTGGGGAGGTGAGCAGTTCTTC.

By share, this clone ranks as medium-sized (0.01 to 0.1%). The chain is built from TRBV9 and TRBJ2-7; 8 bases align to TRBD2. CDR3 length equals 15 residues. The germline V gene has CDR1 SGDLS and CDR2 YYNGEE. V trimming: 4 bases; J trimming: 3 bases; junction bases outside the gene matches: 9. CDR3 amino acids: CASSLRAGVGYEQYF. The DNA for the CDR3 is TGTGCCAGCAGCCTCCGAGCGGGAGTAGGCTACGAGCAGTACTTC. Based on the CDR3 plus reference TRBV9 and TRBJ2-7, the full variable domain is DSGVTQTPKHLITATGQRVTLRCSPRSGDLSVYWYQQSLDQGLQFLIQYYNGEERAKGNILERFSAQQFPDLHSELNLSSLELGDSALYFCASSLRAGVGYEQYFGPGTRLTVT.

This clone was seen just once. This rearrangement joins TRBV7-9 to TRBJ2-2; D perhaps matches TRBD1 (6 bases). CDR1 is SEHNR and CDR2 is FQNEAQ in the germline V gene (reference sequence). Trimming left V 2 bases short and J 6 bases short, with 7 bases between. CDR3 length equals 13 residues. Here the CDR3 DNA reads TGTGCCAGCAGCTTACAGGGGTCCGGGGAGCTGTTTTTT. Amino acids: CASSLQGSGELFF.

This clone came up once. The chain joins TRBV6-4 to TRBJ1-6; no definite D call. Trimming left V 0 bases short and J 6 bases short, with 3 bases between. Germline CDR1 is MRHNA and CDR2 is SNTAGT. The CDR3 covers 13 residues. For the CDR3, the DNA is TGTGCCAGCAGTGACTCCCTTAATTCACCCCTCCACTTT. Translating gives CASSDSLNSPLHF.

This chain links TRBV6-5 with TRBJ1-2; perhaps TRBD1 as D (6 bases). Germline CDR1 is MNHEY and CDR2 is SVGAGI. With 5 bases removed from V and 1 base from J, the gap between germline ends came to 8 bases. The CDR3 consists of 13 residues. The CDR3 nucleotides read TGTGCCAGCAGTAGGACAGTTAACTATGGCTACACCTTC. As protein: CASSRTVNYGYTF.

The rearrangement uses TRBV28 and TRBJ2-7; TRBD1 matches at 7 bases. The germline V gene encodes CDR1 MDHEN and CDR2 SYDVKM. The CDR3 consists of 14 residues. V shed 1 base, J shed 3 bases, and the junction held 3 bases outside the gene matches. CDR3 amino acids: CASSLSGGFYEQYF. In DNA, the CDR3 is TGTGCCAGCAGTTTATCAGGGGGATTCTACGAGCAGTACTTC.

This chain joins TRBV9 and TRBJ1-1, with TRBD1 matching 7 bases. Per the germline V gene, CDR1 is SGDLS and CDR2 is YYNGEE. The length of the CDR3 is 14 residues. Trimming cost V 4 bases and J 5 bases; bases outside gene matches: 8. The CDR3 DNA follows: TGTGCCAGCAGCCCGGGGACCAGGGGGACTGAAGCTTTCTTT. Translation: CASSPGTRGTEAFF.

The rearrangement joins TRBV7-2 to TRBJ2-1, with 7 bases lining up with TRBD2. Trimming removed 5 bases from V and 9 bases from J; junction bases left unmatched: 10. The CDR3 runs to 14 residues. Germline V gene lookup returns CDR1 SGHTA and CDR2 FQGNSA. This chain's CDR3 is CASSPEAGRGEQFF. The CDR3 DNA follows: TGTGCCAGCAGCCCAGAAGCGGGGCGTGGTGAGCAGTTCTTC.

The chain combines TRBV6-5 with TRBJ1-2, with 7 bases identical to TRBD1. The CDR3 extends over 13 amino acids. After removal of 6 bases from V and 3 bases from J, the junction contained 4 bases not matched to a gene. Per the germline V gene, CDR1 is MNHEY and CDR2 is SVGAGI. CDR3: CASSRTGDYGYTF. The CDR3 DNA sequence: TGTGCCAGCAGCCGCACAGGGGACTATGGCTACACCTTC.

The J gene is TRBJ2-1, the V gene TRBV5-1, with a possible D match to TRBD1 (5 bases). The CDR3 runs 15 residues. Trimming pared 4 bases from V and 2 bases from J, leaving 13 bases between. Germline V lookup: CDR1 SGHRS, CDR2 YFSETQ. The CDR3 DNA reads TGCGCCAGCAGCGCTTCAGGGAATACCTACAATGAGCAGTTCTTC. As protein: CASSASGNTYNEQFF.

The V gene is TRBV7-2, the J gene TRBJ2-5, with 13 bases lining up with TRBD2. This CDR3 comprises 16 residues. V lost 4 bases to trimming and J lost 3 bases; unmatched junction nucleotides: 5. CDR1 SGHTA and CDR2 FQGNSA come from the germline V gene. CDR3 in amino acids: CASSSYGTSGKETQYF. The CDR3 nucleotides are TGTGCCAGCAGCTCATACGGGACTAGCGGGAAAGAGACCCAGTACTTC.

The V call is TRBV27, the J call TRBJ1-6, with D hard to call. The CDR3 consists of 13 residues. The V gene's germline CDR1 is MNHEY and CDR2 SMNVEV (reference sequence). The ends were cut back, 4 bases at V and 10 bases at J, with 11 bases in the middle. Written as DNA, the CDR3 is TGTGCCAGCAGTTCGGTCCTAAACTCACCCCTCCACTTT. It yields the protein CASSSVLNSPLHF.

The CDR3 loop is CASSYSPYEQYF. The CDR3 coding sequence is TGTGCCAGCAGCTACAGTCCCTACGAGCAGTACTTC. The chain joins TRBV5-5 to TRBJ2-7, with D hard to call. V was pared by 3 bases and J by 2 bases, with 6 bases between. The CDR3 sequence is 12 residues long. From germline, CDR1 is SGHKS and CDR2 YYEKEE (reference sequence).

The DNA for the CDR3 is TGTGCCAGCAGCCAAGACGGCGGACTTAATGAAAAACTGTTTTTT. Protein product: CASSQDGGLNEKLFF. V gene TRBV14 combines with J gene TRBJ1-4, with no clear D. Germline loops: CDR1 SGHDN, CDR2 FVKESK. V was trimmed by 0 bases and J by 4 bases, leaving 9 bases between them. The length of the CDR3 is 15 residues.

CDR3 amino acids: CASSLPTGGWDTQYF. As DNA, the CDR3 is TGTGCCAGCAGCCTGCCGACAGGGGGCTGGGATACGCAGTATTTT. The V gene is TRBV5-4, the J gene TRBJ2-3, with 10 bases aligning to TRBD1. V lost 4 bases and J lost 6; bases outside the gene matches: 8. The CDR3 runs 15 residues. Germline V gene data show CDR1 as SGHNT and CDR2 as YYREEE (reference sequence).

The V call is TRBV5-1, the J call TRBJ1-2; tentatively, D is TRBD1 (6 bases). V lost 0 bases and J 5 bases, leaving 23 bases between the germline ends. Germline V CDR1 and CDR2: SGHRS, YFSETQ. This CDR3 has 18 residues. The CDR3 sequence is CASSLEPTFQGFAYGYTF. For the CDR3, the DNA is TGCGCCAGCAGCTTGGAACCTACTTTCCAGGGGTTCGCTTATGGCTACACCTTC.

The chain uses TRBV5-1 and TRBJ2-3; tentative D call: TRBD2 (6 bases). Germline lookup yields CDR1 SGHRS and CDR2 YFSETQ. The CDR3 is made up of 15 amino acids. Trimming took 2 bases from V and 0 from J, leaving 10 bases between them. The CDR3 here is CASSLGTHSTDTQYF. CDR3 bases: TGCGCCAGCAGCTTAGGGACTCACAGCACAGATACGCAGTATTTT.

The chain uses TRBV5-6 and TRBJ1-2; no definite D call. Trimming pared 0 bases from V and 1 base from J, leaving 4 bases between. Per the germline V gene, CDR1 is SGHDT and CDR2 is YYEEEE. CDR3 length: 13 residues. In DNA form, the CDR3 reads TGTGCCAGCAGCTTGGGAGGTAACTATGGCTACACCTTC. The encoded protein is CASSLGGNYGYTF.

The chain uses TRBV19 and TRBJ2-2; D unclear. The V gene lost 6 bases and the J gene lost 1 base, with 12 bases spanning the gap. The CDR3 loop spans 15 amino acids. Germline loops: CDR1 LNHDA, CDR2 SQIVND (reference sequence). Here the CDR3 reads CASRLIGRNTGELFF. CDR3 in DNA: TGTGCCAGTAGATTAATTGGCAGGAACACCGGGGAGCTGTTTTTT.

The chain uses TRBV25-1 and TRBJ2-2; tentatively, D is TRBD2 (6 bases). The CDR3 sequence is 15 residues long. V lost 6 bases and J lost 1, with 12 bases in between. Germline V CDR1 and CDR2: MGHDK, SYGVNS. The CDR3 nucleotides read TGTGCCAGCAGCCTCCTGCGGGGGAACACCGGGGAGCTGTTTTTT. It codes for CASSLLRGNTGELFF.